These 5 T cell receptor beta chains were all obtained from the same sample, sequenced in a study of radiotherapy plus CTLA-4 blockade in lung cancer. TCRdb's table, derived via immunoSEQ multiplex PCR, lists solely in-frame clones and lacks some. Altogether 30,000 to 40,000 clones are present, about 69% being singletons, with the ten largest covering less than 15%. Sequences were derived from peripheral blood, sampled from a patient treated with radiotherapy plus ipilimumab. These receptor sequences come from a human donor with non-small cell lung cancer that progressed on radiotherapy plus ipilimumab.

This chain uses TRBV13 with TRBJ2-5; TRBD2 matches 10 bases. The CDR3 runs 16 residues. Looked up from germline, CDR1 is PRHDT and CDR2 is FYEKMQ (reference sequence). V lost 4 bases and J lost 6; bases outside the gene matches: 11. The CDR3 here is CASSSRRLAGAKTQYF. The CDR3 DNA reads as TGTGCCAGCAGCTCCCGCCGGCTAGCGGGGGCGAAGACCCAGTACTTC. The complete variable domain, with remaining parts taken from reference TRBV13 and TRBJ2-5, reads AAGVIQSPRHLIKEKRETATLKCYPIPRHDTVYWYQQGPGQDPQFLISFYEKMQSDKGSIPDRFSAQQFSDYHSELNMSSLELGDSALYFCASSSRRLAGAKTQYFGPGTRLLVL.

CDR3 sequence reads: CASKFSGVDNEQFF. CDR3 bases: TGTGCCAGCAAGTTCTCGGGGGTTGACAATGAGCAGTTCTTC. The V gene is TRBV6-6, the J gene TRBJ2-1; D possibly corresponds to TRBD2 (6 bases). V shed 7 bases and J shed 5 bases, with 15 bases lying between them. The CDR3 covers 14 residues. Germline V gives CDR1 MNHNY, CDR2 SVGAGI (reference sequence).

The chain carries TRBV6-1 and TRBJ2-7; 9 bases line up with TRBD1. Germline CDR1 MNHNS, CDR2 SASEGT. V lost 8 bases, J lost 0 bases, and 5 bases stayed unmatched. CDR3 length: 14 amino acids. CDR3 sequence reads: CASWTGDSSYEQYF. DNA of the CDR3: TGTGCCAGCTGGACAGGGGACAGCTCCTACGAGCAGTACTTC.

This clone turned up a few times. Here the CDR3 DNA reads TGTGCCAGCAGCCCCGTTGGAGGGGGGAGGGACGGCTACACCTTC. This translates into CASSPVGGGRDGYTF. The chain is built from TRBV7-2 and TRBJ1-2; D might be TRBD1 (6 bases). Germline V gene data show CDR1 as SGHTA and CDR2 as FQGNSA. This CDR3 is 15 amino acids long. Trimming pared 5 bases from V and 8 bases from J, leaving 21 bases between.

The rearrangement uses TRBV7-2 and TRBJ1-6; no firm D call. This CDR3 has 13 amino acids. Trimming pared 8 bases from V and 0 bases from J, leaving 5 bases between. The V gene's germline CDR1 is SGHTA and CDR2 FQGNSA. In DNA form, the CDR3 reads TGTGCCAGCCAGAGCTCCTATAATTCACCCCTCCACTTT. It translates to CASQSSYNSPLHF. Full variable domain (missing parts from reference TRBV7-2 and TRBJ1-6): GAGVSQSPSNKVTEKGKDVELRCDPISGHTALYWYRQSLGQGLEFLIYFQGNSAPDKSGLPSDRFSAERTGGSVSTLTIQRTQQEDSAVYLCASQSSYNSPLHFGNGTRLTVT.